This TCR beta chain came from a study of T cell clonality in common variable immunodeficiency. Study findings and constraints: Fewer TCRbeta clones were shared among CVID subjects than controls.

From germline, CDR1 is DFQATT and CDR2 SNEGSKA (reference sequence). The CDR3 is 13 amino acids. With 2 bases removed from V and 2 bases from J, the gap between germline ends came to 10 bases. This clone was counted many times. Its antigen is not known. The read stops 3 residues short of the end of the CDR3; the missing end is completed from the germline J gene. Assay used: immunoSEQ multiplex PCR; TCRdb lists only in-frame clones, some missing. The sample offers under 40,000 clones and no singletons, the top ten holding approximately 0.94%. This chain joins TRBV20-1 and TRBJ2-7; perhaps TRBD1 as D (5 bases). The sequencing sample was made of peripheral blood mononuclear cells. The clonotype originates from a person aged 18 to 75 in good health. The covered CDR3 bases are TGCAGTGCTAGACCGGACATCACCTACGAG. Its protein is CSARPDITYE. The full CDR3 is CSARPDITYEQYF.